This T cell receptor (beta chain) was obtained from a study of T cells in women clearing cervical HPV infection. Only in-frame clones appear in the TCRdb table, and some are missing; sequencing was by immunoSEQ multiplex PCR. Recorded for this sample: roughly 30,000 clones. CDR1 is KGHSH, CDR2 LQKENI, per germline. Trimming pared 0 bases from V and 3 bases from J, leaving 8 bases between. CDR3 length: 14 amino acids. HPV was found by MY09/MY11 PCR and dot-blot genotyping. As concerns this clone: What it binds is unknown. The read ends 3 residues before the CDR3 terminus; that terminus is restored from the germline J gene.

Points from the study as a whole: It is unknown whether associations predate infection; no effector/memory or HPV-specific sorting. Unknown T-cell numbers per sample may underlie the richness differences. Repertoire richness, not evenness, was significantly elevated in CIN3+ cases versus controls.

The TCR comes from a woman aged 18 to 75 with a cervical HPV16 infection that either progressed to CIN3+ or cleared (not recorded which). The gene calls are TRBV18 and TRBJ1-1; D is unresolved. What was sequenced was blood buffy coat. CDR3 amino acids: CASSPPLRDTEAFF. The CDR3 DNA, read in part, is TGTGCCAGCTCACCACCGCTGCGGGACACTGAA.